The 17 T cell receptor beta chains below were found in one sample sequenced in a study of shared clonotypes between healthy human individuals. Measured with immunoSEQ multiplex PCR; TCRdb has only the in-frame clones, and not every one. The sample has about 2.3 million clones; just over 90% are singletons. Sample: naive CD4+ T cells from PBMCs. Subset specified: CD45RA+ positively selected. These receptors all come from a man younger than 30 in good health. Some clones in this sample may be carry-over from other donors' samples.

The chain couples TRBV4-2 to TRBJ2-5, with 7 positions matching TRBD1. The CDR3 sequence is 15 residues long. V shed 3 bases, J shed 5 bases, and the junction held 9 bases outside the gene matches. Per the germline V gene, CDR1 is LGHNA and CDR2 is YNFKEQ. As DNA, the CDR3 is TGTGCCAGCAGCCAGCCGACAGGGATTGGGGAGACCCAGTACTTC. Residues: CASSQPTGIGETQYF.

The chain has TRBV7-8 and TRBJ2-7; no reliable D call. V was shortened by 5 bases and J by 1 base, with 12 bases between the two germline ends. The germline V gene has CDR1 SGHVS and CDR2 FQNEAQ. The CDR3 has 14 residues. The chain's CDR3 is CASSGNGPSYEQYF. In DNA form, the CDR3 reads TGTGCCAGCAGCGGAAATGGGCCATCCTACGAGCAGTACTTC. The full variable domain, rest sourced from reference TRBV7-8 and TRBJ2-7, is GAGVSQSPRYKVAKRGQDVALRCDPISGHVSLFWYQQALGQGPEFLTYFQNEAQLDKSGLPSDRFFAERPEGSVSTLKIQRTQQEDSAVYLCASSGNGPSYEQYFGPGTRLTVT.

V and J are TRBV9 and TRBJ2-7; D not certain. With 4 bases removed from V and 5 bases from J, the gap between germline ends came to 16 bases. The CDR3 is 14 amino acids. The germline CDR1 and CDR2 sequences are SGDLS and YYNGEE. CDR3: CASSPHHSGDEQYF. CDR3 DNA sequence: TGTGCCAGCAGCCCACACCATTCTGGTGACGAGCAGTACTTC.

The chain is built from TRBV7-8 and TRBJ2-5; D is unclear. The germline V gene has CDR1 SGHVS and CDR2 FQNEAQ. CDR3 size: 14 residues. V lost 3 bases and J lost 1, with 9 bases in between. As DNA, the CDR3 is TGTGCCAGCAGCTTTACCGGGCTCCAAGAGACCCAGTACTTC. Protein: CASSFTGLQETQYF.

The rearrangement links TRBV28 to TRBJ2-3; unclear D gene. CDR1 is MDHEN, CDR2 SYDVKM, per germline. The V end lost 7 bases, the J end lost 1 base, and 6 bases lay between the germline ends. The CDR3 spans 12 residues. DNA for the CDR3: TGTGCCAGCACGGACGGCACAGATACGCAGTATTTT. It codes for CASTDGTDTQYF.

This chain connects TRBV5-1 to TRBJ2-1, with a possible D match to TRBD2 (6 bases). Germline CDR1 is SGHRS and CDR2 is YFSETQ. The CDR3 is made up of 15 amino acids. V lost 0 bases and J lost 2, with 9 bases in between. CDR3 sequence (DNA): TGCGCCAGCAGCTTGGGACTAGTTACCTACAATGAGCAGTTCTTC. Translated: CASSLGLVTYNEQFF.

V is TRBV6-5 and J is TRBJ2-2; D possibly corresponds to TRBD2 (5 bases). The length of the CDR3 is 15 residues. The ends were cut back, 10 bases at V and 3 bases at J, with 18 bases in the middle. CDR1 and CDR2 (germline): MNHEY, SVGAGI. The CDR3 DNA sequence: TGTGCCACCCGAATAGGACTCTTTCACACCGGGGAGCTGTTTTTT. It encodes CATRIGLFHTGELFF.

Points on this clone: The same CDR3 can be traced to other DNA sequences in this sample. V gene TRBV4-3 combines with J gene TRBJ2-7; D not certain. Germline V CDR1 and CDR2: LGHNA, YSLEER. The CDR3 length is 14 residues. With 0 bases removed from V and 1 base from J, the gap between germline ends came to 7 bases. The CDR3 sequence is CASSQETVSYEQYF. The CDR3 nucleotides read TGCGCCAGCAGCCAAGAGACCGTTTCCTACGAGCAGTACTTC.

The chain has TRBV18 and TRBJ2-5; 11 nucleotides align to TRBD2. V was clipped by 3 bases and J by 4 bases; unmatched bases: 7. Germline CDR1 reads KGHSH; CDR2 reads LQKENI. The CDR3 extends over 16 amino acids. CDR3 in DNA: TGTGCCAGCTCACCGTCGACTAGCGGGATCAGAGAGACCCAGTACTTC. Its protein product is CASSPSTSGIRETQYF.

The chain combines TRBV6-5 with TRBJ2-7; D may be TRBD1 or TRBD2 (5 bases each). This CDR3 region has 13 residues. Germline V CDR1 and CDR2: MNHEY, SVGAGI. V was cut by 7 bases and J by 4 bases, with 14 bases left in between. CDR3 DNA: TGTGCCAGCAAGGGGACCCAACCTTACGAGCAGTACTTC. As protein: CASKGTQPYEQYF.

Notes on this clone: The sample has other DNA sequences that encode this CDR3 too. CDR3 bases: TGTGCCAGCAGTGGTAGCTACGAGCAGTACTTC. Protein sequence: CASSGSYEQYF. V is TRBV2 and J is TRBJ2-7; unclear D gene. This CDR3 has 11 amino acids. V dropped 4 bases and J dropped 3 bases, with 4 bases sitting between them. Germline CDR1 SNHLY, CDR2 FYNNEI.

This sequence joins TRBV18 and TRBJ1-1; D may be TRBD1 (5 bases). The CDR3 loop spans 13 amino acids. Germline CDR1 KGHSH, CDR2 LQKENI. V was trimmed by 3 bases and J by 4 bases, leaving 9 bases between them. CDR3 nucleotides: TGTGCCAGCTCACCTGGGGCGCTCACTGAAGCTTTCTTT. Its protein product is CASSPGALTEAFF. Full variable domain (outside the CDR3, taken from reference TRBV18 and TRBJ1-1): NAGVMQNPRHLVRRRGQEARLRCSPMKGHSHVYWYRQLPEEGLKFMVYLQKENIIDESGMPKERFSAEFPKEGPSILRIQQVVRGDSAAYFCASSPGALTEAFFGQGTRLTVV.

The chain employs TRBV10-2 and TRBJ2-4, with TRBD2 as a possible D gene (5 bases). This CDR3 is built from 14 residues. The V gene's germline CDR1 is WSHSY and CDR2 SAAADI. Trimming cost V 8 bases and J 3 bases, with 14 bases left between them. CDR3 nucleotides: TGCGCCAGCTCCCGGGATCGGGTCAAAAACATTCAGTACTTC. Translating it yields CASSRDRVKNIQYF.

Of note for this clone: Other DNA sequences within the sample encode an identical CDR3. V is TRBV19 and J is TRBJ1-2; tentatively, D is TRBD1 (5 bases). This CDR3 contains 12 residues. CDR1 LNHDA and CDR2 SQIVND come from the germline V gene (reference sequence). The V gene lost 2 bases and the J gene lost 4 bases, with 5 bases spanning the gap. CDR3 sequence: CASSIRGYGYTF. CDR3 nucleotides: TGTGCCAGTAGTATAAGGGGCTATGGCTACACCTTC.

CDR3 nucleotide sequence: TGTGCCAGCAGTCCAACAACGACCGGGGGTGAGCAGTTCTTC. Its protein product is CASSPTTTGGEQFF. This chain connects TRBV2 to TRBJ2-1, with D maybe TRBD2 (6 bases). V was pared by 5 bases and J by 9 bases, with 17 bases between. The germline CDR1 and CDR2 sequences are SNHLY and FYNNEI. This CDR3 has 14 residues. The whole variable domain, remainder taken from reference TRBV2 and TRBJ2-1, is EPEVTQTPSHQVTQMGQEVILRCVPISNHLYFYWYRQILGQKVEFLVSFYNNEISEKSEIFDDQFSVERPDGSNFTLKIRSTKLEDSAMYFCASSPTTTGGEQFFGPGTRLTVL.

V gene TRBV28 combines with J gene TRBJ2-7; 7 nucleotides match TRBD2. V trimming: 5 bases; J trimming: 2 bases; junction bases outside the gene matches: 6. Germline-derived CDR1 and CDR2 are MDHEN and SYDVKM. The CDR3 contains 14 residues. The CDR3 region has the DNA TGTGCCAGCAGTGAAGCGGGATTGGCCTACGAGCAGTACTTC. This gives the protein CASSEAGLAYEQYF.

J is TRBJ2-5 and V is TRBV5-1; the D gene could be TRBD1 or TRBD2 (5 bases each). From germline, CDR1 is SGHRS and CDR2 YFSETQ. The CDR3 extends over 13 amino acids. Trimming removed 5 bases at V and 4 bases at J, with 12 bases between. The CDR3 nucleotides are TGCGCCAGCAGGGCCGGGACGGGAGAGACCCAGTACTTC. Translating it yields CASRAGTGETQYF.